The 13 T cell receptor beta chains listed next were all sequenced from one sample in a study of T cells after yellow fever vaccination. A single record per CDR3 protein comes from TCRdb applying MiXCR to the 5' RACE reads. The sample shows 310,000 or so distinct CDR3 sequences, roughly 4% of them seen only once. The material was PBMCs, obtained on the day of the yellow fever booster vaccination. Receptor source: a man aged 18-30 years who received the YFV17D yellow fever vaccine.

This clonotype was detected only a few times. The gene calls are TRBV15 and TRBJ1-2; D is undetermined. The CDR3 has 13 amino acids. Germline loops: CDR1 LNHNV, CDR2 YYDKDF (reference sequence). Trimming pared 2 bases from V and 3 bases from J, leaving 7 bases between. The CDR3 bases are TGTGCCACCAGCAGATCCGTGGACTATGGCTACACCTTC. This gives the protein CATSRSVDYGYTF.

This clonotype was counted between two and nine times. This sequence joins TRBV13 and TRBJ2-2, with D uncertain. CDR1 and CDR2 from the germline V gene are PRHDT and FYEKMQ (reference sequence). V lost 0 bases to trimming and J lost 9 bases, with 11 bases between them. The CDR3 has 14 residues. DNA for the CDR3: TGTGCCAGCAGCTTAGGAGACGTGACCCGGGAGCTGTTTTTT. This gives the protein CASSLGDVTRELFF.

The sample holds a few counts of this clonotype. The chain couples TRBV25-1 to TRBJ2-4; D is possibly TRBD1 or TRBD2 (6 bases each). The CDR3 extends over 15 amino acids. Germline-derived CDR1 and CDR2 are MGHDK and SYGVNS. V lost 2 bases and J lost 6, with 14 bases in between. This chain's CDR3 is CASSERGTGANIQYF. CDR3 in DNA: TGTGCCAGCAGTGAAAGGGGGACTGGCGCAAACATTCAGTACTTC.

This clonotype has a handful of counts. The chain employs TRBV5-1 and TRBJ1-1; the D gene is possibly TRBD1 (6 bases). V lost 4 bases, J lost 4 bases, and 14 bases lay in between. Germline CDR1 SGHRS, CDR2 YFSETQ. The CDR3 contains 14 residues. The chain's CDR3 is CASSPEEGGTEAFF. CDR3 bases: TGCGCCAGCAGCCCCGAGGAAGGGGGCACTGAAGCTTTCTTT. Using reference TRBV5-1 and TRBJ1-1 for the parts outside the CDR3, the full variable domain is KAGVTQTPRYLIKTRGQQVTLSCSPISGHRSVSWYQQTPGQGLQFLFEYFSETQRNKGNFPGRFSGRQFSNSRSEMNVSTLELGDSALYLCASSPEEGGTEAFFGQGTRLTVV.

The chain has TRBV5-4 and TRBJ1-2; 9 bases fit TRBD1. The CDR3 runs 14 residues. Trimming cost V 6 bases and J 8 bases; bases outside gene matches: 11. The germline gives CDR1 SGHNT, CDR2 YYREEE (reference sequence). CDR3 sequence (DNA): TGTGCCAGCACCAGAACCGGGACAGGGTCCGGCTACACCTTC. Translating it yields CASTRTGTGSGYTF.

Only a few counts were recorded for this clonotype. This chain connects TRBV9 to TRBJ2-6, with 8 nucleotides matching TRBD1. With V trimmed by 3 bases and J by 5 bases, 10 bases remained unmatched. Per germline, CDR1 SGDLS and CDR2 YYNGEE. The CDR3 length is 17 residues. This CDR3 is CASSDGTGLLRANVLTF. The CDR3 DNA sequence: TGTGCCAGCAGCGACGGGACAGGACTCCTTAGGGCCAACGTCCTGACTTTC. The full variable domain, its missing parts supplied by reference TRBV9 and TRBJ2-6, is DSGVTQTPKHLITATGQRVTLRCSPRSGDLSVYWYQQSLDQGLQFLIQYYNGEERAKGNILERFSAQQFPDLHSELNLSSLELGDSALYFCASSDGTGLLRANVLTFGAGSRLTVL.

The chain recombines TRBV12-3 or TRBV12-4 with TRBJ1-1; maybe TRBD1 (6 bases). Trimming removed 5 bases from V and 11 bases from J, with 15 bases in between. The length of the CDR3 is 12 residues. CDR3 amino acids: CASSPGGAPAFF. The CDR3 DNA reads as TGTGCCAGCAGTCCGGGGGGGGCGCCGGCTTTCTTT.

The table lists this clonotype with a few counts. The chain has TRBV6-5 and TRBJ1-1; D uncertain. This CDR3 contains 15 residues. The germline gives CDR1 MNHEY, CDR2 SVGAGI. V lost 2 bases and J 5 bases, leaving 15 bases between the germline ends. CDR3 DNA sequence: TGTGCCAGCAGTTACCGCCCGGGGTATAATACTGAAGCTTTCTTT. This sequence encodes CASSYRPGYNTEAFF.

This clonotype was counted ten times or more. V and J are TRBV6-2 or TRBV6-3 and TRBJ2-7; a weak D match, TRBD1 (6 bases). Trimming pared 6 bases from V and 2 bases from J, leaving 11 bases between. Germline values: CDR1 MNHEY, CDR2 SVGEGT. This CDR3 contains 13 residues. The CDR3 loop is CASRRTGTYEQYV. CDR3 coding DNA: TGTGCCAGCAGGCGTACAGGGACCTACGAGCAGTACGTC.

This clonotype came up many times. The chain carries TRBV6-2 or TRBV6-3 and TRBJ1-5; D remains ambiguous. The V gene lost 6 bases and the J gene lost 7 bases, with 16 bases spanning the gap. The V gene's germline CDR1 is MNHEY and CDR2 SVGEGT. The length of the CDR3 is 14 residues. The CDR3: CASRALTPNQPQHF. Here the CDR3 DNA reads TGTGCCAGCAGAGCCCTTACCCCTAACCAGCCCCAGCATTTT.

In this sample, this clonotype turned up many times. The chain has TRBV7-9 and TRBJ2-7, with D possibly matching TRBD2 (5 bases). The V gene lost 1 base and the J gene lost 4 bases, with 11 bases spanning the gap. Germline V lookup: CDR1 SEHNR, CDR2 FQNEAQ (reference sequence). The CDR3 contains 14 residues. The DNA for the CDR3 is TGTGCCAGCAGCTTAGGCACGGGGATGTACGAGCAGTACTTC. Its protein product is CASSLGTGMYEQYF.

CDR3 bases: TGTGCCAGCAGCTTCGGACAGAGCTCCTACGAGCAGTACTTC. Encoded protein: CASSFGQSSYEQYF. J is TRBJ2-7 and V is TRBV9, with a possible D match to TRBD1 (6 bases). This CDR3 region has 14 residues. V lost 4 bases and J lost 0, with 11 bases in between. In germline, CDR1 is SGDLS, CDR2 YYNGEE.

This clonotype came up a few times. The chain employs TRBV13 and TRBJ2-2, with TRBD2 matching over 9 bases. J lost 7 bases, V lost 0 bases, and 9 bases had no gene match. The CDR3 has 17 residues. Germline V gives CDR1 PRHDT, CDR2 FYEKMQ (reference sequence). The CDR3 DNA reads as TGTGCCAGCAGCTTAGGCCGGCGGGGGGGCCGGAGCGGGGAGCTGTTTTTT. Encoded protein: CASSLGRRGGRSGELFF.